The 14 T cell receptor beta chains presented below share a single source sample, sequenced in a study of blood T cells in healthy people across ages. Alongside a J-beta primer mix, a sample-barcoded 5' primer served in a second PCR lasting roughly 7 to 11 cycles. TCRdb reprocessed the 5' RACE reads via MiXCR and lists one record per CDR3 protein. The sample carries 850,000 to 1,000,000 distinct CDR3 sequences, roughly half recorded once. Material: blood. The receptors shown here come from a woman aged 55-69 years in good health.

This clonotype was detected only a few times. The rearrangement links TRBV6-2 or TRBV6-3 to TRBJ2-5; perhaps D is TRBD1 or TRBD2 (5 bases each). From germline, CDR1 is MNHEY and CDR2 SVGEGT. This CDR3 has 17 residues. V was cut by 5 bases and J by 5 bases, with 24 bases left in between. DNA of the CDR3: TGTGCCAGCAGTAGCCCCAGGGCAGGAGGTTATGTGGAGACCCAGTACTTC. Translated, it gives CASSSPRAGGYVETQYF.

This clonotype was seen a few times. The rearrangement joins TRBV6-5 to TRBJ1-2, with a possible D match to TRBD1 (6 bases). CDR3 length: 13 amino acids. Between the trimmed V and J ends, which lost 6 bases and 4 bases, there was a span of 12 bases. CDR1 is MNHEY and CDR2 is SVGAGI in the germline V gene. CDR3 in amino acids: CASSRGRLYGYTF. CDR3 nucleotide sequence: TGTGCCAGCAGCCGGGGGCGGCTCTATGGCTACACCTTC.

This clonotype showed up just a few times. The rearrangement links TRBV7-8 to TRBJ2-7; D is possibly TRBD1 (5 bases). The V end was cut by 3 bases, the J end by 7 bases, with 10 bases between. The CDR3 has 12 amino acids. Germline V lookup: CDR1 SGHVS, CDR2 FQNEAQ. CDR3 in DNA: TGTGCCAGCAGCTTTAAAGGGGTGGAGCAGTACTTC. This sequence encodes CASSFKGVEQYF.

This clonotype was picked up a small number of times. CDR3 DNA: TGTGCCAGCAGCTTAATCAGACAGGGTTATTCACCCCTCCACTTT. The encoded protein is CASSLIRQGYSPLHF. The J gene is TRBJ1-6, the V gene TRBV7-2, with 7 bases lining up with TRBD1. Germline CDR1 and CDR2: SGHTA and FQGNSA. The V segment lost 2 bases and the J segment 8 bases; nucleotides outside the gene matches: 6. The CDR3 has 15 residues.

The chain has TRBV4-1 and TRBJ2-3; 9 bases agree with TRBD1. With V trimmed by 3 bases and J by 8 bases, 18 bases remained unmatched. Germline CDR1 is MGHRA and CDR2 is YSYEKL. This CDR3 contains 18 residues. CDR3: CASSQATVGQGSPATQYF. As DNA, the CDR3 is TGCGCCAGCAGCCAGGCTACCGTAGGACAGGGGTCCCCCGCTACGCAGTATTTT.

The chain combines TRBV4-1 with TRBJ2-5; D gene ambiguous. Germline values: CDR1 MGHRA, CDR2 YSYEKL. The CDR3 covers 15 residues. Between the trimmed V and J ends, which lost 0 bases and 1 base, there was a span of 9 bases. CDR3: CASSQDGLFQETQYF. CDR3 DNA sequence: TGCGCCAGCAGCCAAGATGGGCTATTCCAAGAGACCCAGTACTTC.

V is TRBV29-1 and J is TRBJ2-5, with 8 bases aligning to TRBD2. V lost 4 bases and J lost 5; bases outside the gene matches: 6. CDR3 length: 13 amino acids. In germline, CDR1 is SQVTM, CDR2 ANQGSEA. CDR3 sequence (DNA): TGCAGCGTTGCCCGGGAGGGCCCGGAGACCCAGTACTTC. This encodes CSVAREGPETQYF.

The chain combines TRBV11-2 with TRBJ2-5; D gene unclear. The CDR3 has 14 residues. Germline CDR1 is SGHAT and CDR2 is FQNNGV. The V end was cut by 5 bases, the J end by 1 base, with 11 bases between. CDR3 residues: CASSLTLPQETQYF. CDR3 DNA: TGTGCCAGCAGCCTTACTCTACCCCAAGAGACCCAGTACTTC. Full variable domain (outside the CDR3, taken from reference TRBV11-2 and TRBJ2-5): EAGVAQSPRYKIIEKRQSVAFWCNPISGHATLYWYQQILGQGPKLLIQFQNNGVVDDSQLPKDRFSAERLKGVDSTLKIQPAKLEDSAVYLCASSLTLPQETQYFGPGTRLLVL.

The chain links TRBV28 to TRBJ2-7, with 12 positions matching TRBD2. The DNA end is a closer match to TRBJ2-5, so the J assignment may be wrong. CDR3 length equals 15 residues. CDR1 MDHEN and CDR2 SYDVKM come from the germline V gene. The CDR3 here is CASSLRLAGAETQYF. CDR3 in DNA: TGTGCCAGCAGTTTACGACTAGCGGGAGCGGAGACCCAGTACTTC.

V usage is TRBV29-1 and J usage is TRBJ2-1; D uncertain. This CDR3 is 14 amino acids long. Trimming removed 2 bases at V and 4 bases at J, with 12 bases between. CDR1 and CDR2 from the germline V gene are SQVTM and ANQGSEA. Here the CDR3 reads CSVETELAYNEQFF. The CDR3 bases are TGCAGCGTTGAAACGGAGTTGGCGTACAATGAGCAGTTCTTC.

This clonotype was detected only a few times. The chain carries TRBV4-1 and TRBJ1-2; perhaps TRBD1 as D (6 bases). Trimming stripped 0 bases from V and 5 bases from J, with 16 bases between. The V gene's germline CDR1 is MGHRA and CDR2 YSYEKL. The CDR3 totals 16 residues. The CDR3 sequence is CASSQDKGHGGYGYTF. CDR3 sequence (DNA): TGCGCCAGCAGCCAAGATAAGGGACACGGGGGATATGGCTACACCTTC.

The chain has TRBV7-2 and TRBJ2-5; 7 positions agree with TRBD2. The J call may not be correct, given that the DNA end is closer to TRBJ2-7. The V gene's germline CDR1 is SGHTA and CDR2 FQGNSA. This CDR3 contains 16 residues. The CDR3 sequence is CASSLDVRGGAGEQYF. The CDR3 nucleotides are TGTGCCAGCAGCTTGGACGTGCGGGGAGGGGCCGGCGAGCAGTACTTC.

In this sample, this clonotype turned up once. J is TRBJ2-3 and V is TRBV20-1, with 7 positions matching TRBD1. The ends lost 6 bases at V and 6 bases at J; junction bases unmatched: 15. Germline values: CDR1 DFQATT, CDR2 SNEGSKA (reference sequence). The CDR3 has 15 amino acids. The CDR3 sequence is CSARRTGQMRDTQYF. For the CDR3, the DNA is TGCAGTGCACGGCGGACAGGTCAGATGCGGGATACGCAGTATTTT.

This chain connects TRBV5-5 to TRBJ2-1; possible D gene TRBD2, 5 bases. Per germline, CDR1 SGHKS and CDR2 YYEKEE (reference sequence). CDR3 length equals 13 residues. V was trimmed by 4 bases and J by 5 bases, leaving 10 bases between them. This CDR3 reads CASSPEGNNEQFF. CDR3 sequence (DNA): TGTGCCAGCAGCCCCGAGGGAAACAATGAGCAGTTCTTC.